This TCR beta chain came from a study of Graves' ophthalmopathy and Graves' hyperthyroidism. The CDR3 sequence is 14 residues long. Per germline, CDR1 SGHRS and CDR2 YFSETQ. The V end lost 2 bases, the J end lost 15 bases, and 21 bases lay between the germline ends. Researchers took RNA transcripts and amplified TCR beta CDR3 regions from them. HTBI primers served in a first-round RT-PCR, which a second-round multiplex PCR followed. TCRdb independently ran MiXCR on the multiplex PCR reads; one entry per CDR3 protein. Of a few hundred thousand distinct CDR3 sequences in the sample, approximately 20% were seen once. The table lists this clonotype with many counts. Its specificity is unknown. The study's findings and limits: Prediction of ophthalmopathy progression reached about 71% sensitivity and around 76% specificity.

This rearrangement joins TRBV5-1 to TRBJ2-4, with D perhaps matching TRBD2 (6 bases). The sample comprised peripheral blood. The TCR comes from a woman aged 18-29 years with Graves' ophthalmopathy. The CDR3 nucleotides read TGCGCCAGCAGCTTAACTGACGGGGACTTAGGGTTGTACTTC. This codes for CASSLTDGDLGLYF.